The clone carrying this T cell receptor (beta chain) was seen a handful of times. In the original workflow: Amplified reference gene primers provided the basis for estimating nucleated cell counts. Here immunoSEQ multiplex PCR was the method, and the copy in TCRdb shows in-frame clones only, minus some. That table supplies the V and J calls and clone size; D and trimming were determined from the DNA. This table has about 96,000 clones, around 84% appearing once. CDR1 SGDLS and CDR2 YYNGEE come from the germline V gene. With 3 bases clipped from V and 4 bases from J, the junction kept 6 bases outside the gene matches. This CDR3 comprises 14 residues. The source of the sample is a study of blood T cell repertoires in COVID-19. Study details: Whether acute or convalescent, the COVID-19 samples came from the United States, Italy and Spain. From T cells, B-cell-depleted T cells, or PBMCs came the material, which was cDNA or gDNA.

This chain joins TRBV9 and TRBJ1-1; TRBD1 agrees at 7 bases. The clonotype was recovered from an older woman with acute or convalescent COVID-19. Material for sequencing was peripheral blood. The CDR3 coding sequence is TGTGCCAGCAGCGGGACGACAGGGACCACTGAAGCTTTCTTT. The encoded protein is CASSGTTGTTEAFF. Full variable domain (outside the CDR3, taken from reference TRBV9 and TRBJ1-1): DSGVTQTPKHLITATGQRVTLRCSPRSGDLSVYWYQQSLDQGLQFLIQYYNGEERAKGNILERFSAQQFPDLHSELNLSSLELGDSALYFCASSGTTGTTEAFFGQGTRLTVV.